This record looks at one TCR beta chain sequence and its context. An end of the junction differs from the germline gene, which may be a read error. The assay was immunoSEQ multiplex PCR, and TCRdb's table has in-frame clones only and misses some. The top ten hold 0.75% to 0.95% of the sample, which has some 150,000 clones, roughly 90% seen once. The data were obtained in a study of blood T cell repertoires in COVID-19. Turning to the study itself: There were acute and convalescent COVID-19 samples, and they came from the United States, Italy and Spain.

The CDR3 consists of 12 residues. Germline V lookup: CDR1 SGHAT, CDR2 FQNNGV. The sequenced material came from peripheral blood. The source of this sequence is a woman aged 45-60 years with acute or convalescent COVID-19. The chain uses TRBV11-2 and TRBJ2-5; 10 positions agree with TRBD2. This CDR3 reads CASSFDLAGVDF. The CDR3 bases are TGTGCCAGCAGCTTTGACCTAGCGGGGGTGGACTTC.